This T cell receptor beta chain was profiled in a study of blood T cell repertoires in COVID-19. Study information: Nucleic acid was either cDNA or gDNA, and it came from T cells, B-cell-depleted T cells, or PBMCs.

V was trimmed by 3 bases and J by 3 bases, leaving 6 bases between them. Germline loops: CDR1 SGHRS, CDR2 YFSETQ. This CDR3 has 12 residues. In the source study's methods: Reference gene primer amplification gave nucleated cell count estimates. Measured with immunoSEQ multiplex PCR; TCRdb has only the in-frame clones, and not every one. V and J calls and clone size are copied from that table; D and trimming were computed from the DNA. Of about 110,000 clones listed, around 75% are singletons. The sequence was obtained from a human donor with acute or convalescent COVID-19. The donor label of this sample is uncertain. The rearrangement joins TRBV5-1 to TRBJ1-2; D unresolved. Material: peripheral blood. The CDR3 spells CASSYGDYGYTF. The DNA of the CDR3 is TGCGCCAGCAGCTACGGAGACTATGGCTACACCTTC.